The clone carrying this T cell receptor (beta chain) was counted a single time. The sample comes from a study of blood T cell repertoires in COVID-19. Study-level background: Samples of COVID-19 (acute and convalescent) were obtained from the United States, Italy and Spain. T cells, B-cell-depleted T cells, or PBMCs supplied cDNA or gDNA.

In the original processing: Reference gene primers were amplified, and this amplification served to estimate nucleated cell counts. Generated by immunoSEQ multiplex PCR, the TCRdb table keeps only in-frame clones and is missing some. That table supplies the V and J calls and clone size; D and trimming were determined from the DNA. The sample carries 30,000 to 35,000 clones, 93% recorded once. The junction had 4 bases not matched to a gene; V was cut back by 6 bases and J by 8 bases. This CDR3 contains 14 residues. The germline V gene encodes CDR1 ENHRY and CDR2 SYGVKD. This chain joins TRBV10-3 and TRBJ1-6, with TRBD1 matching over 10 bases. The sample was peripheral blood. The sequence was obtained from a human donor in a cohort sampled during active COVID-19. CDR3 nucleotide sequence: TGTGCCATCAGGTCCGGGACAGGGGATTCACCCCTCCACTTT. Translated: CAIRSGTGDSPLHF.